The rows below give T cell receptor beta chains drawn from one sample of a study of beta chain features in type 1 diabetes. The table came from immunoSEQ multiplex PCR; TCRdb's copy has only in-frame clones and leaves some out. Of about 220,000 clones listed, 11% were seen once; the top ten hold 1% to 1.5%. The sequenced material came from central memory CD4+ T cells from blood. All receptors come from a young man in good health. Both conserved end residues are part of each CDR3. A D gene is named only where the DNA matches it firmly. Expanded clones get a size class; other rows say once, few or many, or leave the size out.

J gene: TRBJ1-4; D gene: NA; clone size: NA; V gene: TRBV30; CDR3 protein: CAWGTQRGGEKLFF; CDR3 DNA: TGTGCCTGGGGAACCCAACGCGGCGGTGAAAAACTGTTTTTT
J gene: TRBJ2-7; D gene: NA; clone size: NA; V gene: TRBV29-1; CDR3 protein: CSVYRNYEQYF; CDR3 DNA: TGCAGCGTTTACAGGAACTACGAGCAGTACTTC
J gene: TRBJ2-2; D gene: NA; clone size: NA; V gene: TRBV7-2; CDR3 protein: CASSLVPGENTGELFF; CDR3 DNA: TGTGCCAGCAGCTTAGTACCTGGGGAGAACACCGGGGAGCTGTTTTTT
J gene: TRBJ1-1; D gene: NA; clone size: few; V gene: TRBV29-1; CDR3 protein: CSVPMNTEAFF; CDR3 DNA: TGCAGCGTGCCGATGAACACTGAAGCTTTCTTT
J gene: TRBJ2-6; D gene: NA; clone size: few; V gene: TRBV4-3; CDR3 protein: CASSQDVGFSGANVLTF; CDR3 DNA: TGCGCCAGCAGCCAAGACGTCGGCTTCTCTGGGGCCAACGTCCTGACTTTC
J gene: TRBJ2-4; D gene: NA; clone size: NA; V gene: TRBV12-5; CDR3 protein: CASENSGVNIQYF; CDR3 DNA: TGTGCTAGTGAGAATAGCGGTGTAAACATTCAGTACTTC
J gene: TRBJ2-7; D gene: NA; clone size: few; V gene: TRBV11-1; CDR3 protein: CASSLVAGFREQYF; CDR3 DNA: TGTGCCAGCAGCTTAGTCGCGGGGTTCCGCGAGCAGTACTTC
J gene: TRBJ1-1; D gene: NA; clone size: NA; V gene: TRBV15; CDR3 protein: CATSREGVRTEAFF; CDR3 DNA: TGTGCCACCAGCAGAGAGGGGGTTCGGACTGAAGCTTTCTTT
J gene: TRBJ2-1; D gene: NA; clone size: few; V gene: TRBV18; CDR3 protein: CASSPGGGGDNEQFF; CDR3 DNA: TGTGCCAGCTCACCCGGTGGAGGGGGAGACAATGAGCAGTTCTTC
J gene: TRBJ2-1; D gene: NA; clone size: NA; V gene: TRBV28; CDR3 protein: CASIGLYNEQFF; CDR3 DNA: TGTGCCAGCATAGGCCTGTACAATGAGCAGTTCTTC
J gene: TRBJ2-7; D gene: TRBD1; clone size: NA; V gene: TRBV5-4; CDR3 protein: CASSPTGVAYEQYF; CDR3 DNA: TGTGCCAGCAGCCCCACAGGGGTTGCCTACGAGCAGTACTTC
J gene: TRBJ2-7; D gene: TRBD1; clone size: few; V gene: TRBV19; CDR3 protein: CASKFTQGAAYEQYF; CDR3 DNA: TGTGCCAGTAAGTTTACACAGGGGGCCGCCTACGAGCAGTACTTC
J gene: TRBJ2-7; D gene: NA; clone size: NA; V gene: TRBV21-1; CDR3 protein: CASSKWRRPYEQYF; CDR3 DNA: TGTGCCAGCAGCAAGTGGAGGCGTCCCTACGAGCAGTACTTC
J gene: TRBJ1-5; D gene: NA; clone size: NA; V gene: TRBV18; CDR3 protein: CASSPEFNQPQHF; CDR3 DNA: TGTGCCAGCTCACCTGAATTTAATCAGCCCCAGCATTTT
J gene: TRBJ1-1; D gene: NA; clone size: few; V gene: TRBV10-3; CDR3 protein: CAISESVQANTEAFF; CDR3 DNA: TGTGCCATCAGTGAGTCTGTACAGGCGAACACTGAAGCTTTCTTT